This TCR beta chain originates from a study of post-analysis software for immune sequencing data. Overall study results and limits: Batch-matched samples strongly co-clustered by F measure. There were a few TRBV segments more frequent in patients than controls, and TRBV5-6, TRBV5-1 and TRBV20-1 were among them.

Comment on this clonotype: Its specificity is unknown.

The CDR3 is made up of 15 amino acids. The V gene lost 4 bases and the J gene lost 5 bases, with 20 bases spanning the gap. CDR1 and CDR2 from the germline V gene are SQVTM and ANQGSEA. Built from TCR beta cDNA, the libraries had unique molecular identifiers in them. T cells numbering about 0.95 to 10 million gave rise to some 500,000 cDNA molecules. MiXCR, applied by TCRdb to the PCR reads, yields one record per CDR3 protein. The table records about 540,000 distinct CDR3 sequences, 34% of them present only once. The source is a girl aged 2-17 years with multiple sclerosis. Specimen: blood. This rearrangement joins TRBV29-1 to TRBJ2-5; D is tentatively TRBD1 or TRBD2 (5 bases each). The CDR3 here is CSVAPQSRGGETQYF. DNA for the CDR3: TGCAGCGTTGCGCCTCAGAGCCGGGGCGGGGAGACCCAGTACTTC.